This T cell receptor beta chain derives from a study of cytomegalovirus exposure and HLA in healthy donors. Regarding the study as a whole: The tendency of first-cohort TCR clusters to co-occur in the roughly 130 validation repertoires emerged from a later analysis. Some TCR beta chains (more than 150 of them) were listed as cytomegalovirus-associated. Some public TCRs appeared in many individuals, while most sequences were rare. Under in vitro conditions, a few CMV-associated chains were confirmed as specific for CMV antigens.

The assay was immunoSEQ multiplex PCR, and TCRdb's table has in-frame clones only and misses some. This table has 150,000 or so clones, about 86% appearing once. Note on this clone: Its antigen is as yet unknown.

Trimming removed 0 bases from V and 9 bases from J; junction bases left unmatched: 4. The CDR3 covers 15 residues. CDR1 LNHDA and CDR2 SQIVND come from the germline V gene (reference sequence). Material for sequencing was PBMCs. This chain uses TRBV19 with TRBJ2-1; 11 bases are a match to TRBD2. The TCR sequence derives from a woman in her 30s in good health and CMV-seronegative. The DNA of the CDR3 is TGTGCCAGTAGTATAGATAGCGGGGGGGCGGGTGAGCAGTTCTTC. Encoded protein: CASSIDSGGAGEQFF.